A single sample is the source of the 20 T cell receptor beta chains below, sequenced in a study of T cell changes during pregnancy in multiple sclerosis. Clones were sequenced by immunoSEQ multiplex PCR, and TCRdb holds only the in-frame ones, with some missing. The table lists some 81,000 clones, approximately 91% of them singletons. Source: peripheral blood, taken before pregnancy. Source of these receptors: a female donor with multiple sclerosis, enrolled in a pregnancy study.

The V gene is TRBV5-6, the J gene TRBJ2-7, with unresolved D. V dropped 2 bases and J dropped 2 bases, with 11 bases sitting between them. Germline V gives CDR1 SGHDT, CDR2 YYEEEE. The CDR3 contains 14 residues. The CDR3 reads CASSFQDATYEQYF. In nucleotides, the CDR3 is TGTGCCAGCAGCTTCCAGGATGCGACCTACGAGCAGTACTTC.

The chain links TRBV6-6 to TRBJ2-3; TRBD2 might be the D (6 bases). V lost 5 bases and J lost 8, with 14 bases in between. Germline V CDR1 and CDR2: MNHNY, SVGAGI (reference sequence). This CDR3 has 13 residues. DNA of the CDR3: TGTGCCAGCAGTCACACCGAGACTAGTACGCAGTATTTT. Its translation is CASSHTETSTQYF.

The J gene is TRBJ1-5, the V gene TRBV25-1; 7 positions match TRBD1. CDR1 is MGHDK, CDR2 SYGVNS, per germline. CDR3 length equals 14 residues. The junction had 7 bases not matched to a gene; V was cut back by 7 bases and J by 4 bases. The CDR3 region is CASIGGLRNQPQHF. The CDR3, as DNA: TGTGCCAGCATAGGGGGCCTTAGGAATCAGCCCCAGCATTTT.

The chain joins TRBV30 to TRBJ2-7; 7 bases agree with TRBD1. The trim removed 5 bases at V and 0 bases at J, leaving 4 bases unmatched. CDR3 length: 13 residues. Germline CDR1 and CDR2: GTSNPN and SVGIG (reference sequence). CDR3 in amino acids: CAWDPGGSYEQYF. DNA for the CDR3: TGTGCCTGGGATCCAGGGGGCTCCTACGAGCAGTACTTC.

This rearrangement joins TRBV7-2 to TRBJ2-5; a possible D gene is TRBD1 (5 bases). V lost 2 bases, J lost 7 bases, and 5 bases lay in between. This CDR3 contains 11 residues. Germline values: CDR1 SGHTA, CDR2 FQGNSA. The CDR3 nucleotides read TGTGCCAGCAGCTTAAGGGGGACCCAGTACTTC. The encoded protein is CASSLRGTQYF.

A word on this clone: The same CDR3 also results from other DNA sequences found in this sample. CDR3 bases: TGTGCCAGCAGTGAGCAGGGGAGCTCCTACGAGCAGTACTTC. This gives the protein CASSEQGSSYEQYF. The genes are TRBV2 and TRBJ2-7; tentatively, D is TRBD1 (6 bases). This CDR3 has 14 amino acids. Trimming left V 3 bases short and J 0 bases short, with 9 bases between. Per germline, CDR1 SNHLY and CDR2 FYNNEI.

The genes are TRBV30 and TRBJ2-5, with TRBD1 as a possible D gene (5 bases). Trimming left V 1 base short and J 1 base short, with 7 bases between. CDR3 length: 13 residues. Looked up from germline, CDR1 is GTSNPN and CDR2 is SVGIG (reference sequence). The CDR3 region has the DNA TGTGCCTGGAGTGGAGACAGCCAAGAGACCCAGTACTTC. Translating it yields CAWSGDSQETQYF.

The chain links TRBV5-6 to TRBJ2-1; perhaps TRBD2 as D (5 bases). The germline V and J ends were trimmed by 1 base and 10 bases, with 9 bases remaining between them. The CDR3 spans 12 residues. CDR1 is SGHDT, CDR2 YYEEEE, per germline. In nucleotides, the CDR3 is TGTGCCAGCAGCTTGACTAGTTACGAGCAGTTCTTC. Translation gives CASSLTSYEQFF.

The V call is TRBV6-1, the J call TRBJ2-1; D may be TRBD2 (7 bases). Germline-derived CDR1 and CDR2 are MNHNS and SASEGT. The V end lost 1 base, the J end lost 3 bases, and 19 bases lay between the germline ends. The CDR3 length is 18 residues. CDR3 nucleotide sequence: TGTGCCAGCAGTGAAGAGCTGGGGGCGGGGGTGTACTACAATGAGCAGTTCTTC. It is translated as CASSEELGAGVYYNEQFF.

This clone was seen a single time. In nucleotides, the CDR3 is TGTGCCAGCAGCTGGGGACAGGGTGAGAACGAGCAGTACTTC. Translating gives CASSWGQGENEQYF. This chain uses TRBV5-4 with TRBJ2-7; 9 bases align to TRBD1. Per the germline V gene, CDR1 is SGHNT and CDR2 is YYREEE (reference sequence). V dropped 3 bases and J dropped 5; count of bases not matched to a gene: 6. The CDR3 is 14 amino acids.

The J gene is TRBJ1-2, the V gene TRBV5-4, with D tentatively TRBD1 (6 bases). V lost 5 bases and J lost 3, with 17 bases in between. CDR1 is SGHNT and CDR2 is YYREEE in the germline V gene (reference sequence). CDR3 size: 15 residues. The CDR3 DNA reads TGTGCCAGCAGGCGCACCTTCGGACAGCACTATGGCTACACCTTC. This encodes CASRRTFGQHYGYTF.

The chain recombines TRBV6-1 with TRBJ2-5; maybe TRBD1 (7 bases). V was shortened by 3 bases and J by 4 bases, with 12 bases between the two germline ends. Germline V gene data show CDR1 as MNHNS and CDR2 as SASEGT. This CDR3 has 14 amino acids. The CDR3 DNA is TGTGCCAGCAGTGATACAGGGGAGGTAGAGACCCAGTACTTC. Protein product: CASSDTGEVETQYF.

The chain employs TRBV11-2 and TRBJ1-1, with 8 bases that match TRBD1. This CDR3 spans 17 amino acids. Germline trimming cut 1 base from V and 0 bases from J; bases unmatched to any gene: 7. The germline V gene encodes CDR1 SGHAT and CDR2 FQNNGV. CDR3 residues: CASSLARTGKVNTEAFF. The CDR3 region has the DNA TGTGCCAGCAGCTTAGCCCGGACAGGGAAGGTGAACACTGAAGCTTTCTTT.

This chain connects TRBV4-1 to TRBJ2-3, with 11 bases lining up with TRBD2. With V trimmed by 2 bases and J by 4 bases, 5 bases remained unmatched. This CDR3 comprises 16 residues. Germline V CDR1 and CDR2: MGHRA, YSYEKL. For the CDR3, the DNA is TGCGCCAGCAGCCAAACCCTAGCGGGGGGACCAGATACGCAGTATTTT. Translating it yields CASSQTLAGGPDTQYF.

The chain carries TRBV5-1 and TRBJ1-4; D call uncertain. The CDR3 contains 14 residues. Germline-derived CDR1 and CDR2 are SGHRS and YFSETQ. V dropped 0 bases and J dropped 5 bases, with 8 bases sitting between them. This chain's CDR3 is CASSLERGNEKLFF. The CDR3 coding sequence is TGCGCCAGCAGCTTGGAACGGGGAAATGAAAAACTGTTTTTT.

The V call is TRBV19, the J call TRBJ1-4; 7 nucleotides match TRBD1. The CDR3 is 15 amino acids. V dropped 5 bases and J dropped 8; count of bases not matched to a gene: 11. CDR1 LNHDA and CDR2 SQIVND come from the germline V gene (reference sequence). The CDR3 sequence is CASSGDRAGGEKLFF. CDR3 nucleotide sequence: TGTGCCAGTAGTGGAGACAGGGCTGGGGGGGAAAAACTGTTTTTT.

The J gene is TRBJ2-7, the V gene TRBV11-1; D may be TRBD2 (6 bases). CDR1 is SGHAT, CDR2 FQDESV, per germline (reference sequence). The V and J ends lost 3 bases and 2 bases respectively, with 14 bases between them. This CDR3 region has 15 residues. CDR3 in amino acids: CASSLGLGGTYEQYF. CDR3 bases: TGTGCCAGCAGCTTGGGGCTGGGGGGAACCTACGAGCAGTACTTC.

The V gene is TRBV10-3, the J gene TRBJ2-5; TRBD1 aligns across 7 bases. With 0 bases clipped from V and 2 bases from J, the junction kept 0 bases outside the gene matches. CDR3 length: 14 amino acids. Germline CDR1 reads ENHRY; CDR2 reads SYGVKD. The CDR3, as DNA: TGTGCCATCAGTGAGTCGACAGGGCAAGAGACCCAGTACTTC. Protein: CAISESTGQETQYF.

V is TRBV12-1 and J is TRBJ1-2. TRBV12-1 is flagged as a pseudogene. There are 16 residues in the CDR3. CDR3 DNA sequence: TGTGCCAGCAGATCCAGCTGGGAGGGACCCTACTATGGCTACACCTTC. Its protein product is CASRSSWEGPYYGYTF.

This sequence joins TRBV28 and TRBJ1-5, with D perhaps TRBD1 (5 bases). The V and J ends lost 6 bases and 7 bases respectively, with 16 bases between them. CDR1 MDHEN and CDR2 SYDVKM come from the germline V gene. The CDR3 totals 14 residues. CDR3 amino acids: CASSPGGGSQPQHF. The CDR3 DNA reads as TGTGCCAGCAGCCCGGGGGGGGGTAGCCAGCCCCAGCATTTT.